Detailed here is one T cell receptor beta chain. Its antigen is undetermined. This entry is derived from a study of shared clonotypes between healthy human individuals. Looking at the study overall: Donor composition was a couple of women and a few men, aged 18 to 49. Study-wide findings and caveats: Expectations were that clonotype sharing among donors would be affected by sequencing depth. Despite large depth, rarefaction showed incomplete sorted-subset sequencing.

Using immunoSEQ multiplex PCR, the repertoire was profiled, and TCRdb retains in-frame clones only, with some absent. The sample records 780,000 or so clones, roughly two thirds being singletons. The germline V gene has CDR1 SNHLY and CDR2 FYNNEI. The CDR3 has 14 residues. The V gene end was trimmed by 7 bases and the J gene end by 0 bases; junction bases not matched to a gene: 4. The chain has TRBV2 and TRBJ2-3; 7 bases map to TRBD1. Material: memory CD4+ T cells sorted from blood. Subset: CD45RA-negative fraction. The TCR was taken from a woman aged 25 to 45 in good health. DNA for the CDR3: TGTGCCAGCAAAAGGGACAGAAGCACAGATACGCAGTATTTT. The encoded protein is CASKRDRSTDTQYF. Using reference TRBV2 and TRBJ2-3 for the parts outside the CDR3, the full variable domain is EPEVTQTPSHQVTQMGQEVILRCVPISNHLYFYWYRQILGQKVEFLVSFYNNEISEKSEIFDDQFSVERPDGSNFTLKIRSTKLEDSAMYFCASKRDRSTDTQYFGPGTRLTVL.